The entry below gives a single T cell receptor beta chain sequence along with its context. The V end lost 0 bases, the J end lost 5 bases, and 8 bases lay between the germline ends. Germline V CDR1 and CDR2: SGHRS, YFSETQ. There are 13 residues in the CDR3. This specimen comes from a study of blood T cell repertoires in COVID-19. Sequencing was performed with immunoSEQ multiplex PCR; in TCRdb, only in-frame clones are kept and a portion is missing. This table has hundreds of thousands of clones, 70% to 90% appearing once. The TCR was taken from a woman between 45 and 60 years old with acute or convalescent COVID-19. The sample was peripheral blood. J is TRBJ1-2 and V is TRBV5-1; weak D call: TRBD1 (5 bases). In nucleotides, the CDR3 is TGCGCCAGCAGCTTGGACACAGGTTATGGCTACACCTTC. Encoded protein: CASSLDTGYGYTF.